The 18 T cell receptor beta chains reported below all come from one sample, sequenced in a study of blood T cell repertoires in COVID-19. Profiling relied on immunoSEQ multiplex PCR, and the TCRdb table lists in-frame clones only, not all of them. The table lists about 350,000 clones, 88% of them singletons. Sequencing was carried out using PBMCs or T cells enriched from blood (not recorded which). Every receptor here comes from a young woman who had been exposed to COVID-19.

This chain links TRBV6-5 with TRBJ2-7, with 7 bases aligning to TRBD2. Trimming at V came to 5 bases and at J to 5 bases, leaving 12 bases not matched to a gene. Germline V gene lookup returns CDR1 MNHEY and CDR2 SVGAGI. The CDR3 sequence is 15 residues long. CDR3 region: CASSPPRAGFHEQYF. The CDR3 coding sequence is TGTGCCAGCAGTCCCCCTCGAGCGGGATTTCACGAGCAGTACTTC.

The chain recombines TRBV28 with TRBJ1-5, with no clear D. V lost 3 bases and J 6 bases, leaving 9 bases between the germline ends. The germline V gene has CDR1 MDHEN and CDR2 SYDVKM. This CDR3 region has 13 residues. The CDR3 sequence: CASSFRVPQPQHF. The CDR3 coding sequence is TGTGCCAGCAGTTTCCGGGTTCCTCAGCCCCAGCATTTT.

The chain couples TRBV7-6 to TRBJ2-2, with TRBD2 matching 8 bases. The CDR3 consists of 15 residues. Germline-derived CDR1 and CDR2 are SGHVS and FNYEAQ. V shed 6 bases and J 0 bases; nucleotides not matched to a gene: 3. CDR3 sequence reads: CASRSGGSNTGELFF. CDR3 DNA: TGTGCCAGCAGAAGCGGGGGCTCGAACACCGGGGAGCTGTTTTTT.

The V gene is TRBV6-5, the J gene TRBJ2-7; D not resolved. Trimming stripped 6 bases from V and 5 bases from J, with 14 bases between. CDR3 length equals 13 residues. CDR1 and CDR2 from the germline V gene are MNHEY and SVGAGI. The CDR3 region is CASSLVRRDEQYF. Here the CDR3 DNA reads TGTGCCAGCAGCCTTGTAAGACGGGACGAGCAGTACTTC.

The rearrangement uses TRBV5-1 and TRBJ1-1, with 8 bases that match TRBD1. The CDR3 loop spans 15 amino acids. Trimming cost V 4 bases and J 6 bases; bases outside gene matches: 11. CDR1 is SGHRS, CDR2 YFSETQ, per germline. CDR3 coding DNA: TGCGCCAGCAGCCGCGGGGGACAGGACGGCGCTGAAGCTTTCTTT. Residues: CASSRGGQDGAEAFF. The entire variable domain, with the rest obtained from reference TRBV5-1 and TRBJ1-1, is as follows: KAGVTQTPRYLIKTRGQQVTLSCSPISGHRSVSWYQQTPGQGLQFLFEYFSETQRNKGNFPGRFSGRQFSNSRSEMNVSTLELGDSALYLCASSRGGQDGAEAFFGQGTRLTVV.

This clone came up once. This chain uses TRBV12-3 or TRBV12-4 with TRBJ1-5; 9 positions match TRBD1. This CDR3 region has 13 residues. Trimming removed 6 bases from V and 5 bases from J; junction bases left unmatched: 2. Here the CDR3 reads CASRQGADQPQHF. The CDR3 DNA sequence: TGTGCCAGCAGACAGGGGGCCGATCAGCCCCAGCATTTT.

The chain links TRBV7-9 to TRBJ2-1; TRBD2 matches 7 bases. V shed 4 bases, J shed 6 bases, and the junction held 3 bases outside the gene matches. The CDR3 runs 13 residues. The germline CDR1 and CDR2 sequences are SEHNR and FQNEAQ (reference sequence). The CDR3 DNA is TGTGCCAGCAGCTGGACTAGGAGCAATGAGCAGTTCTTC. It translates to CASSWTRSNEQFF.

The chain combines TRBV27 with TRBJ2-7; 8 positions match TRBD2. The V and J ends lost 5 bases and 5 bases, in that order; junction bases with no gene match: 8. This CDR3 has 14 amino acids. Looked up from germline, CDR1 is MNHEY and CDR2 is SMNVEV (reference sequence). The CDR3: CASSTPLAGHEQYF. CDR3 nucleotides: TGTGCCAGCAGTACGCCTCTAGCGGGCCACGAGCAGTACTTC.

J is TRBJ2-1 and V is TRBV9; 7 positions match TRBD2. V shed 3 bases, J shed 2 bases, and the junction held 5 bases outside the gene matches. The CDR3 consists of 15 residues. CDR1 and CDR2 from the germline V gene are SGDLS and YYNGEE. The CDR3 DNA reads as TGTGCCAGCAGCGAACTAGCGCACCCCTACAATGAGCAGTTCTTC. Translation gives CASSELAHPYNEQFF. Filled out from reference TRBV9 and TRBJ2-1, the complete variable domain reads DSGVTQTPKHLITATGQRVTLRCSPRSGDLSVYWYQQSLDQGLQFLIQYYNGEERAKGNILERFSAQQFPDLHSELNLSSLELGDSALYFCASSELAHPYNEQFFGPGTRLTVL.

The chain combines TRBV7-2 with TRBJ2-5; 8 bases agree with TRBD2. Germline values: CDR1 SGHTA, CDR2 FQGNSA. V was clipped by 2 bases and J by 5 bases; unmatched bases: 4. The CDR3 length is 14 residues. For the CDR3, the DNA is TGTGCCAGCAGCTTAAGGACTAGCAAGGAGACCCAGTACTTC. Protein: CASSLRTSKETQYF.

The CDR3 loop is CASRSPGLAGTTGELFF. The DNA of the CDR3 is TGTGCCAGCAGGTCCCCGGGACTAGCGGGAACCACCGGGGAGCTGTTTTTT. V gene TRBV7-3 combines with J gene TRBJ2-2; TRBD2 agrees at 13 bases. J was trimmed by 4 bases and V by 6 bases; bases with no gene match: 8. This CDR3 region has 17 residues. Germline V lookup: CDR1 SGHTA, CDR2 FQGTGA.

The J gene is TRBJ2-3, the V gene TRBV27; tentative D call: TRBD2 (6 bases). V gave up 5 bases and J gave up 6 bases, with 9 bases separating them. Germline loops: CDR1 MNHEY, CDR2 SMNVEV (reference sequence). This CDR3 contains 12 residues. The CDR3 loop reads CASSVRGDTQYF. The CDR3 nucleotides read TGTGCCAGCAGTGTTCGGGGGGATACGCAGTATTTT.

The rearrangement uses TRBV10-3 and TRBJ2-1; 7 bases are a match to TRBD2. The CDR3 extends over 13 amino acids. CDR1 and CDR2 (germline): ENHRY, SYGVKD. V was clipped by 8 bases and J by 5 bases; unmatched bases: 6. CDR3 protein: CAIRPSGDNEQFF. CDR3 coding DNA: TGTGCCATCCGGCCTAGCGGTGACAATGAGCAGTTCTTC.

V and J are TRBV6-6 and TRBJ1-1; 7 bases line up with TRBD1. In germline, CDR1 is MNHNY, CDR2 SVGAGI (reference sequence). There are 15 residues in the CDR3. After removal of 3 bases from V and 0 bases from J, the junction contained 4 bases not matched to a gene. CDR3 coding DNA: TGTGCCAGCAGTTATGGGCAGGGGGTGAACACTGAAGCTTTCTTT. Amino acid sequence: CASSYGQGVNTEAFF.

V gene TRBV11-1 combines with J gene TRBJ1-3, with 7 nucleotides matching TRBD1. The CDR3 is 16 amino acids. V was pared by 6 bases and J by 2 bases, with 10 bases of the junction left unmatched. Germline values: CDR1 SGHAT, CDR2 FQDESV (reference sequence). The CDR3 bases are TGTGCCAGCAGATTCGACAGGGCCCTGGCTGGAAACACCATATATTTT. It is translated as CASRFDRALAGNTIYF.

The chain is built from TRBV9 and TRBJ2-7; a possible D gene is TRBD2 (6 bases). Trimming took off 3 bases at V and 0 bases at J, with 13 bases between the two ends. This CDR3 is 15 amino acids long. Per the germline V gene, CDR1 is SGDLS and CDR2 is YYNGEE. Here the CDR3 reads CASSDGVGGSYEQYF. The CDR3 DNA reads TGTGCCAGCAGCGATGGGGTGGGAGGCTCCTACGAGCAGTACTTC.

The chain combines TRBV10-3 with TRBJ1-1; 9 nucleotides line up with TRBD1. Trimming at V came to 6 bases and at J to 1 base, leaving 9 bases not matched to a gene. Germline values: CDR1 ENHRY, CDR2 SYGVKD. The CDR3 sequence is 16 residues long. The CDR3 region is CAISRDRAVRNTEAFF. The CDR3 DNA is TGTGCCATCAGCCGGGACAGGGCGGTAAGGAACACTGAAGCTTTCTTT.

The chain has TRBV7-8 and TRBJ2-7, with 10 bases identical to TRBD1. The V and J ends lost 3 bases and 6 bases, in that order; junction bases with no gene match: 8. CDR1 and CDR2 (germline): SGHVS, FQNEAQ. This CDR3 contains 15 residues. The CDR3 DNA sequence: TGTGCCAGCAGCTTCACTGGGACAGGGGTACCCGAGCAGTACTTC. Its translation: CASSFTGTGVPEQYF.